The clone carrying this TCR beta chain has just one count. Sequencing used immunoSEQ multiplex PCR; TCRdb keeps in-frame clones, though not all of them. The sample holds a few hundred thousand clones, around 89% seen once. The J segment lost 6 bases and the V segment lost 3 bases, leaving 11 bases of the junction unmatched. This CDR3 has 16 amino acids. The germline V gene encodes CDR1 SGDLS and CDR2 YYNGEE. Cohort 3 recovery required two negative PCRs, clearance, or symptom resolution. This entry belongs to a study of blood T cell repertoires in COVID-19. The sample was PBMCs or T cells enriched from blood (not recorded which). The V gene is TRBV9, the J gene TRBJ2-2, with 7 bases matching TRBD2. The TCR originated in a woman aged 40 to 55 who had recovered from COVID-19. The CDR3 region has the DNA TGTGCCAGCAGCGCACGACGGGAGGAACGATCCGGGGAGCTGTTTTTT. Its protein product is CASSARREERSGELFF.